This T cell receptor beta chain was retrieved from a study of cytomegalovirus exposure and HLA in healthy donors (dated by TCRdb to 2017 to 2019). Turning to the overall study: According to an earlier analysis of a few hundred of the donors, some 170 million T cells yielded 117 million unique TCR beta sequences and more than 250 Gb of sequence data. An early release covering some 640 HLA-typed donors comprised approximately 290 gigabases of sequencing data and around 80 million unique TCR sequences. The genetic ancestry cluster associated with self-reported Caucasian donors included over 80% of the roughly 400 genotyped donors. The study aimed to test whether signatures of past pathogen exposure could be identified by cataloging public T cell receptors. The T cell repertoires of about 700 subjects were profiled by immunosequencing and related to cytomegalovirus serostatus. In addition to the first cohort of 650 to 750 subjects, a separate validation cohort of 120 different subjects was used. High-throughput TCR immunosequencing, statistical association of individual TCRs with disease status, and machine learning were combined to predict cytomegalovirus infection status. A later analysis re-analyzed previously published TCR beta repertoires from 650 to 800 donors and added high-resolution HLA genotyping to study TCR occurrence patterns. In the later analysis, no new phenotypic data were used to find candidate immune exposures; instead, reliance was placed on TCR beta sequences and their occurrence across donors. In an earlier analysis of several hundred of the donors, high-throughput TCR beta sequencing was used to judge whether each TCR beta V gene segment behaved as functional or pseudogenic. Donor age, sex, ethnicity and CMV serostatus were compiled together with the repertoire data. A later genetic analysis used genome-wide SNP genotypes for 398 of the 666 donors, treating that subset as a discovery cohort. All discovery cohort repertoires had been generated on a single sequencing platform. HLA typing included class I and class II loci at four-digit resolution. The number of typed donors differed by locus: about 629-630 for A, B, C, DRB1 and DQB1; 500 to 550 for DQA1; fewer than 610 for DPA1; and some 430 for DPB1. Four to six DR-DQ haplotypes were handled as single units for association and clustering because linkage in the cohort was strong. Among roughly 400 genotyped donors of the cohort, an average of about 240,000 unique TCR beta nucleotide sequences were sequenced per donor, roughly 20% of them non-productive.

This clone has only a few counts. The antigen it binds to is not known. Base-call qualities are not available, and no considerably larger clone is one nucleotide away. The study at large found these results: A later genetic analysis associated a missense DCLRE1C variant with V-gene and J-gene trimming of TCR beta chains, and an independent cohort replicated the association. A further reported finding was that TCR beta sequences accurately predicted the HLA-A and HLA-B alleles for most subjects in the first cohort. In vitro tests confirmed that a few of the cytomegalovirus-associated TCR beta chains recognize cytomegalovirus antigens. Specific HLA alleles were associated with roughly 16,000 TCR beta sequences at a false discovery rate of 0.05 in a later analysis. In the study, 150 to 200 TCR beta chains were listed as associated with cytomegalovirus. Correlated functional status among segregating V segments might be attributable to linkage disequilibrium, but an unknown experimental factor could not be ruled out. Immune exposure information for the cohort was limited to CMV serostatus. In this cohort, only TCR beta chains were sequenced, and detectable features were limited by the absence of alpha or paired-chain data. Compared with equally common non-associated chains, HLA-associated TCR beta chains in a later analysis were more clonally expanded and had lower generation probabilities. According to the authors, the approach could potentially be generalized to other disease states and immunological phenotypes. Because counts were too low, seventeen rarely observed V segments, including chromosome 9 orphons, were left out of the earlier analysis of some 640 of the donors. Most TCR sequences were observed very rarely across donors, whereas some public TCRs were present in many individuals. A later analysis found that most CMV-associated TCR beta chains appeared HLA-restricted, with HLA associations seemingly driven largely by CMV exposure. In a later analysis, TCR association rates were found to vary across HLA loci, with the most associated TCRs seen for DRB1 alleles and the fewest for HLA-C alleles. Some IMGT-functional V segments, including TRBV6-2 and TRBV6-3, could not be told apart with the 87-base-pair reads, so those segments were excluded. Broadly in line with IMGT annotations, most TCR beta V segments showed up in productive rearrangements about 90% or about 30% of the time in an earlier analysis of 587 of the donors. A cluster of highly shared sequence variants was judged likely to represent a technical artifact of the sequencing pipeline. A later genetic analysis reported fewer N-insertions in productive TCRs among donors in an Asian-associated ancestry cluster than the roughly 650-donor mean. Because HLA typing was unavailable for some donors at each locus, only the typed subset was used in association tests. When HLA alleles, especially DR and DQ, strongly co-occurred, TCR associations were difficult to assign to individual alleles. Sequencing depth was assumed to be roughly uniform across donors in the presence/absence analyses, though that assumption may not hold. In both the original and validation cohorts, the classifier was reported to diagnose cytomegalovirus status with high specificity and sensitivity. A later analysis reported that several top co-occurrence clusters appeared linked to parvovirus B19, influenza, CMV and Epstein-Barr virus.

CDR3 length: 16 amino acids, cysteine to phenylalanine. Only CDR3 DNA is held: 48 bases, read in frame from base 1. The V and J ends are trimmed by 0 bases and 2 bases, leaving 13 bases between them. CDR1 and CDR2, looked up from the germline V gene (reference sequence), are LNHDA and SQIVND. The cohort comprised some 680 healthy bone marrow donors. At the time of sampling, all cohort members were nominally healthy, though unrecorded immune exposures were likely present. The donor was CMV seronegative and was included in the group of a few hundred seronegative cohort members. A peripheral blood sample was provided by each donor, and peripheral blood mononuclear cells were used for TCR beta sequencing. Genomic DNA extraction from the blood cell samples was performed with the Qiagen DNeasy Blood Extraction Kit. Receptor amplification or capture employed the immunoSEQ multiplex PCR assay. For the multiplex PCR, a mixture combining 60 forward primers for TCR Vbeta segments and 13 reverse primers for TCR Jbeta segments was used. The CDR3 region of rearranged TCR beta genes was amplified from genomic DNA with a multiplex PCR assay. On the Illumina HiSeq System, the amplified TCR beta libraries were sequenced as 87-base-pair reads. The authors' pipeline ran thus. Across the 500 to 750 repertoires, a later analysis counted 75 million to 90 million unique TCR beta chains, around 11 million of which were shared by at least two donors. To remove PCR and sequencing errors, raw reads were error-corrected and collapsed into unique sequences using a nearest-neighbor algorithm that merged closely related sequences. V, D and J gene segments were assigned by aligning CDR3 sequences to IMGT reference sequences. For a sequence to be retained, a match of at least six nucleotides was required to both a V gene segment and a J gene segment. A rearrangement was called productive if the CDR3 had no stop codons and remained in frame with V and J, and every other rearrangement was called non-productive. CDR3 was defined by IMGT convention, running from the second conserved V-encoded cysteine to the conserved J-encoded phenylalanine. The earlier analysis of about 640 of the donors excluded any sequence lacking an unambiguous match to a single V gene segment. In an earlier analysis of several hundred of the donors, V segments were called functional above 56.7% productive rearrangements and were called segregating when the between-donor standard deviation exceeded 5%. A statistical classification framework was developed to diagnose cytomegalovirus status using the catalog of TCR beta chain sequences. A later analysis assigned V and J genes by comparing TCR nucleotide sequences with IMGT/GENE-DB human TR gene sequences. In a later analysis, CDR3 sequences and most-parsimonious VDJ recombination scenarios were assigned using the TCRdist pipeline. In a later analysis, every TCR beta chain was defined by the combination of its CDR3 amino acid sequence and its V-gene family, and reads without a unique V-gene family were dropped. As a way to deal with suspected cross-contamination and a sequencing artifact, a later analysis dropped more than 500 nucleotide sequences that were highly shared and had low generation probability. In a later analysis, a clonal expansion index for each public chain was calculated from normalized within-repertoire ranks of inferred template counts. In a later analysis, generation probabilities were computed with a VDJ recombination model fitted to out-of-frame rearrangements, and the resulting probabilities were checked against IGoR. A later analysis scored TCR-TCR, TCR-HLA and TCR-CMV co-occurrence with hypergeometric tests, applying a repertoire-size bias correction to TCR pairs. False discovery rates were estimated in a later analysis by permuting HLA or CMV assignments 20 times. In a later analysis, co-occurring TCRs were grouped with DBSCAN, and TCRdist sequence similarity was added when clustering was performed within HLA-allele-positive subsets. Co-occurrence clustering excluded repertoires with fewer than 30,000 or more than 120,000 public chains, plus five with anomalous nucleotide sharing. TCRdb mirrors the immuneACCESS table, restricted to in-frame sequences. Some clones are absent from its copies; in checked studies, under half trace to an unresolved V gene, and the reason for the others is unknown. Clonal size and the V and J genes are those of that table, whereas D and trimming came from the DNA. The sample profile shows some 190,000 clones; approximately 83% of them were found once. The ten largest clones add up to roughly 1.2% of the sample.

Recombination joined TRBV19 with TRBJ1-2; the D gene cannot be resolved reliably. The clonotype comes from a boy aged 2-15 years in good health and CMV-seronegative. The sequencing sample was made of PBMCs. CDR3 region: CASSIEGSLPNYGYTF. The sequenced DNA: TGTGCCAGTAGTATAGAGGGGAGTTTGCCGAACTATGGCTACACCTTC.